This paragraph covers one T cell receptor beta chain sequence. These data originate in a study of PD-1 blockade in classical Hodgkin lymphoma. The assay was immunoSEQ multiplex PCR, and TCRdb's table has in-frame clones only and misses some. The sample contains about 29,000 clones, around 71% of which appear only once. Relapses following autologous stem cell transplantation were seen in all patients, with brentuximab vedotin exposure varying. The V gene's germline CDR1 is SQVTM and CDR2 ANQGSEA. J was trimmed by 0 bases and V by 4 bases; bases with no gene match: 12. The CDR3 consists of 17 residues. The chain carries TRBV29-1 and TRBJ2-3, with 8 bases identical to TRBD2. Sequences were derived from peripheral blood mononuclear cells (PBMCs), sampled before the second cycle of nivolumab. The receptor was derived from a human donor with classical Hodgkin lymphoma. In DNA, the CDR3 is TGCAGCGTTGGGTGGGAGCTAGCGGGTGTTAGCACAGATACGCAGTATTTT. It translates to CSVGWELAGVSTDTQYF.